A single T cell receptor beta chain is shown here with its context. Its antigen is still unknown. V gave up 3 bases and J gave up 4 bases, with 15 bases separating them. This CDR3 is 15 amino acids long. In germline, CDR1 is SEHNR, CDR2 FQNEAQ (reference sequence). TCRdb re-analysed the reads in MiXCR, keeping a single row per CDR3 protein. The sample lists about 830,000 distinct CDR3 sequences; 30% to 35% were seen once. The source of the sample is a study of T cell repertoires in cytomegalovirus infection. Whole-study context: It was recently identified HLA-C-restricted and well-studied HLA-B-restricted CMV epitopes that the study used. Public TCR beta signatures indicated both CMV infection and matching HLA type. Findings and caveats of the study: Dominating the ex vivo response were HLA-C-restricted CMV-specific TCR beta clonotypes.

This rearrangement joins TRBV7-9 to TRBJ1-2; the D is unclear. Specimen: cultured CD8+ T cells from PBMCs, collected from culture after CMV antigen stimulation. This TCR was sampled from a human donor in good health (CMV status not recorded). Some clones in this sample may be carry-over from other donors' samples. CDR3 in DNA: TGTGCCAGCAGCTTGTTTATGGATAAGCTCTATGGCTACACCTTC. This translates into CASSLFMDKLYGYTF.